The following is a TCR beta chain sequence with its context. This sample is drawn from a study of blood T cell repertoires in COVID-19. The CDR3 covers 15 residues. Germline values: CDR1 PRHDT, CDR2 FYEKMQ (reference sequence). J gave up 7 bases and V 3 bases, and 12 bases lay outside the gene matches. Authors' methods: Amplifying reference gene primers gave estimates of nucleated cell counts. Data came from immunoSEQ multiplex PCR; TCRdb stores just in-frame clones and leaves some out. D and trimming come from the DNA, and the V and J calls and clone size come from that table. The sample contains 100,000 or so clones, about 90% of which appear only once.

The rearrangement links TRBV13 to TRBJ2-7; 7 bases agree with TRBD1. This clonotype originated in a woman under 40 with acute or convalescent COVID-19. The sequenced sample was peripheral blood. CDR3 coding DNA: TGTGCCAGCAGCTTCTCCACCGGGACAGTAAATGAGCAGTACTTC. As protein: CASSFSTGTVNEQYF. The variable domain in full, with the rest retrieved from reference TRBV13 and TRBJ2-7, is AAGVIQSPRHLIKEKRETATLKCYPIPRHDTVYWYQQGPGQDPQFLISFYEKMQSDKGSIPDRFSAQQFSDYHSELNMSSLELGDSALYFCASSFSTGTVNEQYFGPGTRLTVT.